Described below is a single T cell receptor (beta chain) sequence and its context. The sample comes from a study of blood T cell repertoires in COVID-19. Looking at the study overall: Samples came from the United States, Italy and Spain, spanning acute and convalescent COVID-19. PBMCs, B-cell-depleted T cells, or T cells were the source of the cDNA or gDNA that made up the material.

Under the authors' procedure: Reference gene primer amplification yielded estimated nucleated cell counts. Sequenced by immunoSEQ multiplex PCR; TCRdb stores in-frame clones only, minus some. For V, J and clone size, that table is used; D and trimming come from the DNA. The data contain tens of thousands of clones, about 80% of them singletons. Seattle enrolled patients during active infection and tracked them longitudinally. Germline V gene data show CDR1 as MDHEN and CDR2 as SYDVKM. The trim removed 6 bases at V and 3 bases at J, leaving 8 bases unmatched. This CDR3 has 15 residues. Sequencing was done on a sample of peripheral blood. The clonotype comes from a man aged 45 to 65 with COVID-19, enrolled during active disease. The chain couples TRBV28 to TRBJ2-1, with 7 positions matching TRBD1. Here the CDR3 DNA reads TGTGCCAGCAGCCGAAACAGGGGTGGCTACAATGAGCAGTTCTTC. It translates to CASSRNRGGYNEQFF.